Listed below are T cell receptor beta chains from one sample, sequenced in a study of molecular identifiers for immune sequencing clone quantification. TCRdb independently ran MiXCR on the PCR reads; one entry per CDR3 protein. The sample has roughly 300,000 distinct CDR3 sequences, about 23% seen once. Source material: naive CD8+ T cells from blood, with Jurkat cell RNA spiked in. The receptor source for this set is a human donor in good health. Some libraries in this study had Jurkat cell RNA spiked in. The CDR3 runs from the conserved cysteine through the conserved F or W. Each record gives: clone size, V gene, D gene, J gene, CDR3 protein, CDR3 DNA. A D gene is named only where the DNA matches it firmly. The listing skips clone size in some rows; elsewhere it reads once, few, many or a size class.

clone size: NA
V gene: TRBV5-3
D gene: NA
J gene: TRBJ2-5
CDR3 protein: CARSLVVEETQYF
CDR3 DNA: TGTGCCAGGAGCTTGGTAGTGGAAGAGACCCAGTACTTC

clone size: many
V gene: TRBV5-1
D gene: NA
J gene: TRBJ1-5
CDR3 protein: CASTKRGGANQPQHF
CDR3 DNA: TGCGCCAGCACCAAGCGGGGGGGTGCTAATCAGCCCCAGCATTTT

clone size: NA
V gene: TRBV27
D gene: TRBD1
J gene: TRBJ1-5
CDR3 protein: CASSLSRGLSQPQHF
CDR3 DNA: TGTGCCAGCAGTTTATCGAGGGGGCTCTCTCAGCCCCAGCATTTT

clone size: many
V gene: TRBV12-3/TRBV12-4
D gene: NA
J gene: TRBJ2-2
CDR3 protein: CAIPAQGANTGELFF
CDR3 DNA: TGTGCCATACCCGCCCAGGGAGCGAACACCGGGGAGCTGTTTTTT

clone size: many
V gene: TRBV29-1
D gene: TRBD1
J gene: TRBJ2-3
CDR3 protein: CSAWGRTGDPDTQYF
CDR3 DNA: TGCAGCGCCTGGGGTCGGACAGGGGATCCAGATACGCAGTATTTT

clone size: few
V gene: TRBV11-2
D gene: NA
J gene: TRBJ2-1
CDR3 protein: CASSSTARVVDEQFF
CDR3 DNA: TGTGCCAGCAGCTCCACAGCCAGGGTAGTCGATGAGCAGTTCTTC

clone size: NA
V gene: TRBV25-1
D gene: NA
J gene: TRBJ2-6
CDR3 protein: CASSGRDPTAAGANVLTF
CDR3 DNA: TGTGCCAGCAGTGGACGAGATCCCACGGCCGCTGGGGCCAACGTCCTGACTTTC

clone size: NA
V gene: TRBV6-5
D gene: NA
J gene: TRBJ2-5
CDR3 protein: CASSYSSPLSRGGQETQYF
CDR3 DNA: TGTGCCAGCAGTTACTCGAGCCCCCTCAGCAGGGGAGGTCAAGAGACCCAGTACTTC

clone size: many
V gene: TRBV7-9
D gene: NA
J gene: TRBJ2-3
CDR3 protein: CASSPVLGVHSTDTQYF
CDR3 DNA: TGTGCCAGCAGCCCCGTCCTGGGCGTCCATTCCACAGATACGCAGTATTTT

clone size: NA
V gene: TRBV2
D gene: TRBD1
J gene: TRBJ2-5
CDR3 protein: CASRFHADRGQETQYF
CDR3 DNA: TGTGCCAGCAGATTCCACGCAGACAGGGGCCAAGAGACCCAGTACTTC

clone size: many
V gene: TRBV9
D gene: TRBD1
J gene: TRBJ1-4
CDR3 protein: CASSSGQGNEKLFF
CDR3 DNA: TGTGCCAGCAGCTCGGGACAGGGGAATGAAAAACTGTTTTTT

clone size: NA
V gene: TRBV4-1
D gene: TRBD1
J gene: TRBJ2-7
CDR3 protein: CASSQVRQGTYDEQYF
CDR3 DNA: TGCGCCAGCAGCCAAGTCAGACAGGGGACTTATGACGAGCAGTACTTC

clone size: many
V gene: TRBV6-2/TRBV6-3
D gene: NA
J gene: TRBJ2-7
CDR3 protein: CASTRADWTYEQYF
CDR3 DNA: TGTGCCAGCACCAGGGCGGACTGGACCTACGAGCAGTACTTC

clone size: many
V gene: TRBV7-2
D gene: NA
J gene: TRBJ2-7
CDR3 protein: CASSLGGAEQYF
CDR3 DNA: TGTGCCAGCAGCTTGGGCGGGGCCGAGCAGTACTTC

clone size: NA
V gene: TRBV6-2/TRBV6-3
D gene: NA
J gene: TRBJ2-2
CDR3 protein: CASSYERQGNGELFF
CDR3 DNA: TGTGCCAGCAGTTATGAGCGGCAGGGTAACGGGGAGCTGTTTTTT

clone size: NA
V gene: TRBV28
D gene: NA
J gene: TRBJ2-1
CDR3 protein: CASTDMHEQFF
CDR3 DNA: TGTGCCAGCACCGACATGCATGAGCAGTTCTTC

clone size: NA
V gene: TRBV2
D gene: NA
J gene: TRBJ1-5
CDR3 protein: CASSEYGADNQPQHF
CDR3 DNA: TGTGCCAGCAGTGAATATGGGGCAGACAATCAGCCCCAGCATTTT

clone size: many
V gene: TRBV4-3
D gene: TRBD1
J gene: TRBJ1-2
CDR3 protein: CASSQYTGASYGYTF
CDR3 DNA: TGCGCCAGCAGCCAATATACAGGGGCGAGCTATGGCTACACCTTC

clone size: few
V gene: TRBV14
D gene: TRBD1
J gene: TRBJ2-7
CDR3 protein: CASGPDRTGGQYF
CDR3 DNA: TGTGCCAGCGGACCGGACAGGACGGGCGGGCAGTACTTC

clone size: NA
V gene: TRBV6-5
D gene: NA
J gene: TRBJ1-2
CDR3 protein: CARSSGTYGYTF
CDR3 DNA: TGTGCCCGCAGTTCCGGGACCTATGGCTACACCTTC

clone size: NA
V gene: TRBV3-1
D gene: NA
J gene: TRBJ2-7
CDR3 protein: CASSQVGVEQYF
CDR3 DNA: TGTGCCAGCAGCCAAGTAGGGGTAGAGCAGTACTTC